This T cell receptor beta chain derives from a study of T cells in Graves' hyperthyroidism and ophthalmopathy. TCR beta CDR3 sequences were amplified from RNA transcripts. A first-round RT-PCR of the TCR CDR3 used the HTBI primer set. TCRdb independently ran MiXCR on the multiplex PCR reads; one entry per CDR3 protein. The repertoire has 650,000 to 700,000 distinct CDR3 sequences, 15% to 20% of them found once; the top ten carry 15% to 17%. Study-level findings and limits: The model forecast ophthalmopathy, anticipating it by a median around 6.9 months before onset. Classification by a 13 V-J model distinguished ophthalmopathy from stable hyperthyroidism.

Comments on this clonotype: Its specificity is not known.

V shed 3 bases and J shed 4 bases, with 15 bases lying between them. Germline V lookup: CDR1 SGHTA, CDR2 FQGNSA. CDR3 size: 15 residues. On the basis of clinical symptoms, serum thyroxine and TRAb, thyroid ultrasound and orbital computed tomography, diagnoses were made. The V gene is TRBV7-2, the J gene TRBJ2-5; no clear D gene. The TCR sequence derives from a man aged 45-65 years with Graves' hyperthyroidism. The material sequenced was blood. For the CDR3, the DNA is TGTGCCAGCAGCTTGTTTCCAAGGGCACCAGAGACCCAGTACTTC. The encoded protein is CASSLFPRAPETQYF.